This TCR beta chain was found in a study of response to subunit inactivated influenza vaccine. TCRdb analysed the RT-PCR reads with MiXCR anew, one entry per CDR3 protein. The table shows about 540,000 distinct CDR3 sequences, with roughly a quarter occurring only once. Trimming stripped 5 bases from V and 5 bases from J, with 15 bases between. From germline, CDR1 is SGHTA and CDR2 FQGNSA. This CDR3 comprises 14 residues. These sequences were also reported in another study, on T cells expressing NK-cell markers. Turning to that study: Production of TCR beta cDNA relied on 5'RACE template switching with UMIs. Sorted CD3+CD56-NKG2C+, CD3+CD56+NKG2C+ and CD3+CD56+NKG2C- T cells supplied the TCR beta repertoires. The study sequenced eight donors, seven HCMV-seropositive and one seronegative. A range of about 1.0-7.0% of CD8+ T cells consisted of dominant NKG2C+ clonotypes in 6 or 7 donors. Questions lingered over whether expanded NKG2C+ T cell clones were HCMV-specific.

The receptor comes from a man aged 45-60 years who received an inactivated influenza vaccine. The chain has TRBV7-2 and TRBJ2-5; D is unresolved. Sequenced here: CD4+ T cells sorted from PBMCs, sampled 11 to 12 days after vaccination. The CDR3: CASSPVGGRETQYF. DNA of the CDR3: TGTGCCAGCAGCCCAGTCGGTGGGCGGGAGACCCAGTACTTC.